This TCR beta chain was recorded in a study of blood T cell repertoires in COVID-19. At the level of the study: Some COVID-19 samples were acute and others convalescent; all came from the United States, Italy and Spain.

Method: immunoSEQ multiplex PCR; TCRdb's copy keeps in-frame clones and lacks some. The sample includes 250,000 to 300,000 clones, just over 90% of them seen just once. Participants were aged roughly 18 to 95 years, lived in about two dozen US areas, and enrolled virtually. In regard to this clone: Other DNA sequences from this sample encode an identical CDR3 as well.

CDR3 size: 14 residues. Germline values: CDR1 SEHNR, CDR2 FQNEAQ (reference sequence). V was pared by 1 base and J by 0 bases, with 6 bases between. This sequence originates from a woman between 40 and 50 years old with acute COVID-19. V gene TRBV7-9 combines with J gene TRBJ1-1; D ambiguous. Sequenced: PBMCs or T cells enriched from blood (not recorded which). CDR3 residues: CASSLVSVNTEAFF. As DNA, the CDR3 is TGTGCCAGCAGCTTAGTATCCGTGAACACTGAAGCTTTCTTT.